Shown below are 6 T cell receptor beta chains from a single sample sequenced in a study of PD-L1 blockade in urothelial cancer. Here immunoSEQ multiplex PCR was the method, and the copy in TCRdb shows in-frame clones only, minus some. The data hold about 72,000 clones, with around 86% observed a single time. Time point given: pretreatment peripheral blood. The sample consisted of PBMCs, taken around atezolizumab (anti-PD-L1) treatment. Receptors were obtained from a man between 60 and 75 years old with urothelial cancer.

The rearrangement uses TRBV7-2 and TRBJ2-6; 11 nucleotides align to TRBD2. The CDR3 has 18 amino acids. Germline assignment: CDR1 SGHTA and CDR2 FQGNSA. Trimming at V came to 1 base and at J to 3 bases, leaving 5 bases not matched to a gene. The CDR3 spells CASSLGLAGGGGANVLTF. CDR3 nucleotides: TGTGCCAGCAGCTTAGGGCTAGCGGGGGGCGGTGGGGCCAACGTCCTGACTTTC.

This chain uses TRBV6-5 with TRBJ2-7; 7 positions agree with TRBD1. The length of the CDR3 is 15 residues. The germline V gene encodes CDR1 MNHEY and CDR2 SVGAGI. Unmatched junction bases numbered 12, after V lost 6 bases and J lost 4 bases. The CDR3 region has the DNA TGTGCCAGCAGGGCCTCCGGGACAGCTATTTACGAGCAGTACTTC. This translates into CASRASGTAIYEQYF.

The chain couples TRBV4-2 to TRBJ2-4, with a weak D call TRBD2 (6 bases). CDR3 length equals 15 residues. CDR1 and CDR2 (germline): LGHNA, YNFKEQ. The ends were cut back, 3 bases at V and 1 base at J, with 10 bases in the middle. The CDR3 nucleotides read TGTGCCAGCAGCCACGACAGCGGGGCCAAAAACATTCAGTACTTC. Its translation is CASSHDSGAKNIQYF.

This chain links TRBV5-1 with TRBJ2-2; D might be TRBD1 (5 bases). The CDR3 totals 16 residues. Germline loops: CDR1 SGHRS, CDR2 YFSETQ. V dropped 4 bases and J dropped 5 bases, with 18 bases sitting between them. The CDR3 DNA is TGCGCCAGCAGCGCACGGACAAGTAGAGGTACCGGGGAGCTGTTTTTT. It is translated as CASSARTSRGTGELFF. Variable domain in full (rest from reference TRBV5-1 and TRBJ2-2): KAGVTQTPRYLIKTRGQQVTLSCSPISGHRSVSWYQQTPGQGLQFLFEYFSETQRNKGNFPGRFSGRQFSNSRSEMNVSTLELGDSALYLCASSARTSRGTGELFFGEGSRLTVL.

This clone has a single count. The CDR3 sequence is CASSLQQGTLAYGYTF. CDR3 coding DNA: TGTGCCAGCAGCTTGCAACAGGGCACCCTAGCTTATGGCTACACCTTC. The genes are TRBV7-9 and TRBJ1-2; D is perhaps TRBD1 (6 bases). The CDR3 is 16 amino acids. The ends were cut back, 3 bases at V and 5 bases at J, with 19 bases in the middle. In germline, CDR1 is SEHNR, CDR2 FQNEAQ (reference sequence).

The chain couples TRBV4-2 to TRBJ1-2, with D perhaps TRBD1 (5 bases). Trimming stripped 2 bases from V and 0 bases from J, with 13 bases between. The CDR3 extends over 16 amino acids. Germline lookup yields CDR1 LGHNA and CDR2 YNFKEQ. The CDR3 DNA sequence: TGTGCCAGCAGCCAACGTAGGACAATTACTAACTATGGCTACACCTTC. Translating it yields CASSQRRTITNYGYTF.